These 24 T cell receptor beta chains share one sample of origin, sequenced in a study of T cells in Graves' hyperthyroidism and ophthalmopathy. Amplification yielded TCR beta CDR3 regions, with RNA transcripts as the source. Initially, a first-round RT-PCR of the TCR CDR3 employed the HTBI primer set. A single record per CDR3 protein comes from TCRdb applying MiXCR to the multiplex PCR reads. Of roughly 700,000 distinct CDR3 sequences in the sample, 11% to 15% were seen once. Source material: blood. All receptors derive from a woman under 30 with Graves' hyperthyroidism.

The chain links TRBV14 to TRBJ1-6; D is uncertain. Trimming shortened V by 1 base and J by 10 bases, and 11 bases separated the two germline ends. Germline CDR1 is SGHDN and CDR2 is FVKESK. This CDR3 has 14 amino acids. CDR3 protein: CASSQGSPWSPLHF. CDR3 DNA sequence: TGTGCCAGCAGCCAAGGTTCTCCCTGGTCACCCCTCCACTTT.

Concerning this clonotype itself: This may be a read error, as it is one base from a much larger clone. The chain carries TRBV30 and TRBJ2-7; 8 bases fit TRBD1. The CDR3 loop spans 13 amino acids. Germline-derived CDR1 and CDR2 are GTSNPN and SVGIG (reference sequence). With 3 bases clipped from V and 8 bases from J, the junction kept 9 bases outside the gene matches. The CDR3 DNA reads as TGTGCCTGGAGGTCAGGAGGACAGGGTAAGCAGTACTTC. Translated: CAWRSGGQGKQYF.

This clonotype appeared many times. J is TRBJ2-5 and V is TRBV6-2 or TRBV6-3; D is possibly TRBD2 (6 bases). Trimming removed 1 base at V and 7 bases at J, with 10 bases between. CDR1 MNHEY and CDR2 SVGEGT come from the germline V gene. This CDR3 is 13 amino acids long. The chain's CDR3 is CASSYLKEGTQYF. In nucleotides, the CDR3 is TGTGCCAGCAGTTACTTAAAGGAGGGGACCCAGTACTTC.

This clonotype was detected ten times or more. CDR3: CSATEGKNYGYTF. The CDR3, as DNA: TGCAGTGCAACGGAGGGGAAGAACTATGGCTACACCTTC. The chain couples TRBV20-1 to TRBJ1-2; D possibly corresponds to TRBD1 (5 bases). The germline V gene encodes CDR1 DFQATT and CDR2 SNEGSKA (reference sequence). The V and J ends lost 6 bases and 2 bases respectively, with 13 bases between them. This CDR3 spans 13 amino acids.

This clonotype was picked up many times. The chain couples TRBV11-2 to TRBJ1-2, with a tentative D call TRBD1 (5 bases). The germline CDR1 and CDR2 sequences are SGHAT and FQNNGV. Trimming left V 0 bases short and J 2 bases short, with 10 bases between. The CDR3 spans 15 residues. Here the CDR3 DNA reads TGTGCCAGCAGCTTAGACCCAGCAGGGAACTATGGCTACACCTTC. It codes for CASSLDPAGNYGYTF.

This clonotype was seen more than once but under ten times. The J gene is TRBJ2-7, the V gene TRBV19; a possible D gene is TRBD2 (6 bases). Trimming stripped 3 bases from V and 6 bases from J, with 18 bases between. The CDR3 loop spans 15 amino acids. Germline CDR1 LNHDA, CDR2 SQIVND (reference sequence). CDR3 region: CASSIMGGGAGEQYF. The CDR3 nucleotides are TGTGCCAGTAGTATCATGGGTGGCGGGGCCGGCGAGCAGTACTTC.

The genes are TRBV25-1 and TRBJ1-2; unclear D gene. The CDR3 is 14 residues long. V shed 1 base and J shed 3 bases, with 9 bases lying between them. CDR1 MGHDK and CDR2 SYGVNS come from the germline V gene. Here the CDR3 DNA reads TGTGCCAGCAGTGAATCGGCCAGTTACTATGGCTACACCTTC. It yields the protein CASSESASYYGYTF.

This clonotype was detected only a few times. This chain's CDR3 is CASSQYGSTEAFF. The CDR3 DNA reads TGTGCCAGCAGCCAATACGGGAGCACTGAAGCTTTCTTT. This rearrangement joins TRBV14 to TRBJ1-1; no clear D. V lost 2 bases and J 4 bases, leaving 8 bases between the germline ends. Per the germline V gene, CDR1 is SGHDN and CDR2 is FVKESK. This CDR3 spans 13 amino acids.

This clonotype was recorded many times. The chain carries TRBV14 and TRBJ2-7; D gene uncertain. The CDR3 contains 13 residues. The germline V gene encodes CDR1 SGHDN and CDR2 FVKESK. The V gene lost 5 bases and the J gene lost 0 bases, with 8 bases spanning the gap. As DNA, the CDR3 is TGTGCCAGCAGCGAACAAAGCTCCTACGAGCAGTACTTC. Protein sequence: CASSEQSSYEQYF.

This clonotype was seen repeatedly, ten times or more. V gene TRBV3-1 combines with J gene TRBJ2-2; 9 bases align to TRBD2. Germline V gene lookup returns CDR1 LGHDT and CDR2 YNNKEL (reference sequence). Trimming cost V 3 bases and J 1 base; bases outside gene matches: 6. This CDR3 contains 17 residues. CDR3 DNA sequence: TGTGCCAGCAGCCACTATAGCGGGAGTGGGAACACCGGGGAGCTGTTTTTT. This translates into CASSHYSGSGNTGELFF.

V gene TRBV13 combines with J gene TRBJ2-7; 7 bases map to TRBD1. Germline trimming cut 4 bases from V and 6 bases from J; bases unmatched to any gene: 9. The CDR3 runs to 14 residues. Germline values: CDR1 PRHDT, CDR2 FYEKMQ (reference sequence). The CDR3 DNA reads TGTGCCAGCAGCTCCCTAAATACAGGGGTCGAGCAGTACTTC. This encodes CASSSLNTGVEQYF. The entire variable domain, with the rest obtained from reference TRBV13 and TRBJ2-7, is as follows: AAGVIQSPRHLIKEKRETATLKCYPIPRHDTVYWYQQGPGQDPQFLISFYEKMQSDKGSIPDRFSAQQFSDYHSELNMSSLELGDSALYFCASSSLNTGVEQYFGPGTRLTVT.

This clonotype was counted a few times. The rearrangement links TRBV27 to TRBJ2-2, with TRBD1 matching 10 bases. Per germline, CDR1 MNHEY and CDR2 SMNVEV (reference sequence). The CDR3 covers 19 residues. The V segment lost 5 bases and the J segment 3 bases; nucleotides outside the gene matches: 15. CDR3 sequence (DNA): TGTGCCAGCAGTCTCGGATGGGCCTATGGGACAGGGGACACCGGGGAGCTGTTTTTT. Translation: CASSLGWAYGTGDTGELFF.

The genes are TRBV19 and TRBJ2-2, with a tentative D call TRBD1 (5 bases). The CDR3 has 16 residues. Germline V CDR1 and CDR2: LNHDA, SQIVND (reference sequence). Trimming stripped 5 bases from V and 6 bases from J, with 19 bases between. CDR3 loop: CASSPTSARVSGELFF. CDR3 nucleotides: TGTGCCAGTAGTCCCACGTCCGCCAGGGTTTCCGGGGAGCTGTTTTTT.

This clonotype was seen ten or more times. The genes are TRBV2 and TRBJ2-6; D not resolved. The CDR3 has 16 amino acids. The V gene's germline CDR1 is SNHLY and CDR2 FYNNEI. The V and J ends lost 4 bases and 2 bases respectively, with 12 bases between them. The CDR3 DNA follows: TGTGCCAGCAGTGGGATTAAGGGCGCTGGGGCCAACGTCCTGACTTTC. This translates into CASSGIKGAGANVLTF.

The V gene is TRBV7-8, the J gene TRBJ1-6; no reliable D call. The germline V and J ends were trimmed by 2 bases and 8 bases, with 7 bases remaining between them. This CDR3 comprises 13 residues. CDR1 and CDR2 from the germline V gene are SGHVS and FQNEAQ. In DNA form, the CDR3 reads TGTGCCAGCAGCTTAAGAGGGTATTCACCCCTCCACTTT. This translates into CASSLRGYSPLHF.

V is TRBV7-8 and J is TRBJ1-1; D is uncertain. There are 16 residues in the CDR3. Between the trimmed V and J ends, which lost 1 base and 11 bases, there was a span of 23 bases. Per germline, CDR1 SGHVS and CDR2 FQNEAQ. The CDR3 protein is CASSLVSHAQLVGAFF. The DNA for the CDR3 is TGTGCCAGCAGCTTAGTGAGCCACGCCCAACTAGTAGGCGCTTTCTTT.

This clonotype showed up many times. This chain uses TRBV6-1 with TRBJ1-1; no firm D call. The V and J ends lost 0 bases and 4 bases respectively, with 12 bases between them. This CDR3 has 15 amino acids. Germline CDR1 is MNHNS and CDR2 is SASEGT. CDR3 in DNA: TGTGCCAGCAGTGAAGCGCATTGGGGTTCCACTGAAGCTTTCTTT. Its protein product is CASSEAHWGSTEAFF.

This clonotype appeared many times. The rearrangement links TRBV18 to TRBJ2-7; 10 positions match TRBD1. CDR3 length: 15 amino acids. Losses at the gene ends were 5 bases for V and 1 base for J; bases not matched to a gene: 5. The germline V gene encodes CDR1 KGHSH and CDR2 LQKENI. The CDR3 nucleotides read TGTGCCAGCTCAAGAGGACAGGGGGGATCCTACGAGCAGTACTTC. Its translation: CASSRGQGGSYEQYF. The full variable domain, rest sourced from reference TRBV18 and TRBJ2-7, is NAGVMQNPRHLVRRRGQEARLRCSPMKGHSHVYWYRQLPEEGLKFMVYLQKENIIDESGMPKERFSAEFPKEGPSILRIQQVVRGDSAAYFCASSRGQGGSYEQYFGPGTRLTVT.

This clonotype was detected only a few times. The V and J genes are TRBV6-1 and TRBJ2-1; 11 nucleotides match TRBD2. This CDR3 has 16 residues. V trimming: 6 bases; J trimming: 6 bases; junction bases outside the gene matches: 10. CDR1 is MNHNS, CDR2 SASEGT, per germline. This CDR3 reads CASRTWVAGGPNEQFF. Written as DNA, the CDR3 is TGTGCCAGCAGAACGTGGGTAGCGGGAGGGCCCAATGAGCAGTTCTTC.

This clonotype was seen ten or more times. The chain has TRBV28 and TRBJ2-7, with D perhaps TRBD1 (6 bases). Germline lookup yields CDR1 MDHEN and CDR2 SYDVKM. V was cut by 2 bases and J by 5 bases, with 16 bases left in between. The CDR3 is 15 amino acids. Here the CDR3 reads CASSLLTVGGHEQYF. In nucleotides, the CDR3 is TGTGCCAGCAGTTTACTTACGGTAGGGGGTCACGAGCAGTACTTC.

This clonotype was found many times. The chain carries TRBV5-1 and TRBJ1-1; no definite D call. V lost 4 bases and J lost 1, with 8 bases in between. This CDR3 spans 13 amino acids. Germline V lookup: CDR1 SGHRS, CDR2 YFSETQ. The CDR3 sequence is CASSKLGNTEAFF. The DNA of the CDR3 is TGCGCCAGCAGCAAATTAGGGAACACTGAAGCTTTCTTT.

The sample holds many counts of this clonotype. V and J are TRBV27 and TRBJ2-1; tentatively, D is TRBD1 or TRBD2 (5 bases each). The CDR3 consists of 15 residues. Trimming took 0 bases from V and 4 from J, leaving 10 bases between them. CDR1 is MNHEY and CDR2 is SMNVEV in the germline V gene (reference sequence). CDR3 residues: CASSLSGGRYNEQFF. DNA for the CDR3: TGTGCCAGCAGTTTATCTGGGGGTCGGTACAATGAGCAGTTCTTC.

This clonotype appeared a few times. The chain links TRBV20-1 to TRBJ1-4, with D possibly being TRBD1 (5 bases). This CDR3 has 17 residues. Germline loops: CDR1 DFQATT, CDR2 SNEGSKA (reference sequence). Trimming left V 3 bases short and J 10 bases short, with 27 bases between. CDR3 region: CSASHIVESQELGKLFF. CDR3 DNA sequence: TGCAGTGCTAGTCACATAGTGGAGTCACAGGAGCTAGGAAAACTGTTTTTT.

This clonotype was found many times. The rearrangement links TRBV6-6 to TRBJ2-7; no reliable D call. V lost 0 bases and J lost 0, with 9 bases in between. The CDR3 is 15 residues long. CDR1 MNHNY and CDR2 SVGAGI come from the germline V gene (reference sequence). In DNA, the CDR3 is TGTGCCAGCAGTTACTCGAGTAGACACTCCTACGAGCAGTACTTC. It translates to CASSYSSRHSYEQYF.